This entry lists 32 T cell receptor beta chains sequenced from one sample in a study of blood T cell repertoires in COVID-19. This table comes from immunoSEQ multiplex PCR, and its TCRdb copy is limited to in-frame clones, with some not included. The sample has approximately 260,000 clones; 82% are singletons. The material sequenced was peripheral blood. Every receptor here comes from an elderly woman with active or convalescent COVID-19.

CDR3 amino acids: CAWITGQGSLEAFF. The CDR3 coding sequence is TGTGCCTGGATCACCGGACAGGGCTCCCTTGAAGCTTTCTTT. V gene TRBV30 combines with J gene TRBJ1-1; 8 bases fit TRBD1. Losses at the gene ends were 4 bases for V and 7 bases for J; bases not matched to a gene: 11. The length of the CDR3 is 14 residues. Germline CDR1 is GTSNPN and CDR2 is SVGIG (reference sequence).

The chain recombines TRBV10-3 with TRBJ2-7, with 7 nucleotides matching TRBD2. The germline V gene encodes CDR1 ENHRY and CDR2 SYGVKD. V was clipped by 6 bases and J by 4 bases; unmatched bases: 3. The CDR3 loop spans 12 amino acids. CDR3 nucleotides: TGTGCCATCAGCCCGGGGGGATACGAGCAGTACTTC. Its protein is CAISPGGYEQYF.

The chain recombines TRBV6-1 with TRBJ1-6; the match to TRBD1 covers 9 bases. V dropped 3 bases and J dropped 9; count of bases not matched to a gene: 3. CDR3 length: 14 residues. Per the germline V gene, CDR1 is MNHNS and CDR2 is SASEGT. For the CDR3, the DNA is TGTGCCAGCAGTGAGGTGACAGGGGGTTCACCCCTCCACTTT. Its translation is CASSEVTGGSPLHF.

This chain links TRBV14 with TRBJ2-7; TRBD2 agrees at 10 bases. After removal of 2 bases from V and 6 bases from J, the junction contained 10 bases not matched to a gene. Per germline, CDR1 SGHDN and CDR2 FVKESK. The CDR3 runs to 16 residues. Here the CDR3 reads CASSQRPGLALAEQYF. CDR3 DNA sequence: TGTGCCAGCAGCCAACGACCGGGACTAGCGCTGGCCGAGCAGTACTTC.

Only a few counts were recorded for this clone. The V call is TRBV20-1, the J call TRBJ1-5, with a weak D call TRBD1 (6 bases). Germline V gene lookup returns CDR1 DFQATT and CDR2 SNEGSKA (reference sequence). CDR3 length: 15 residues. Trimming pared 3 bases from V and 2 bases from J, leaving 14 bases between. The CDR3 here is CSASAGARRNQPQHF. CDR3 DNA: TGCAGTGCTAGTGCAGGGGCGCGTCGCAATCAGCCCCAGCATTTT.

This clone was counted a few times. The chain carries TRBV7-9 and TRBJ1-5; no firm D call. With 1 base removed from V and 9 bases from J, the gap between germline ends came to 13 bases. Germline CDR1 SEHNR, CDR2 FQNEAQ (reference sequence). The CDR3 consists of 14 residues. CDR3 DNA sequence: TGTGCCAGCAGCTTAGATTCCACCACTTCGCCCCAGCATTTT. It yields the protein CASSLDSTTSPQHF. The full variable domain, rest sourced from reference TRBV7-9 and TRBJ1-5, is DTGVSQNPRHKITKRGQNVTFRCDPISEHNRLYWYRQTLGQGPEFLTYFQNEAQLEKSRLLSDRFSAERPKGSFSTLEIQRTEQGDSAMYLCASSLDSTTSPQHFGDGTRLSIL.

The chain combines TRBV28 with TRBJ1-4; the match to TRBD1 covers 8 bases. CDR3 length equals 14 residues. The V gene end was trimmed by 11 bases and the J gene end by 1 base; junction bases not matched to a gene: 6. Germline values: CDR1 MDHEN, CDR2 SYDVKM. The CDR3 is CAATDRGTNEKLFF. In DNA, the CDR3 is TGTGCCGCTACCGACAGGGGAACTAATGAAAAACTGTTTTTT.

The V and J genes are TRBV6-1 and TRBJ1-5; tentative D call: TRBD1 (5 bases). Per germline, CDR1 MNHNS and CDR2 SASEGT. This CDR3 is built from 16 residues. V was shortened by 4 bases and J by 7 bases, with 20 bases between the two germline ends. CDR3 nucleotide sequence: TGTGCCAGCAGTGTCGAACGGGGCGGGAAGGGGCAGCCCCAGCATTTT. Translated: CASSVERGGKGQPQHF.

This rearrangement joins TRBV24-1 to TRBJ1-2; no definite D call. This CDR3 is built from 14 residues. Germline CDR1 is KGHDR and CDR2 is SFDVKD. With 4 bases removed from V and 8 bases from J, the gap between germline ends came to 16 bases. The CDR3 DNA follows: TGTGCCACCAGTGAAGTTGGTGGGAGGGAGGGCTACACCTTC. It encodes CATSEVGGREGYTF.

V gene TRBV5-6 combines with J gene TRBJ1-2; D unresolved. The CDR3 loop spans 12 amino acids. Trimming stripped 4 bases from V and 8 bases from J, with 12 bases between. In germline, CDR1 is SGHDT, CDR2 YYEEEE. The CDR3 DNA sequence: TGTGCCAGCAGCGCCGGCGGGGTCGGCTACACCTTC. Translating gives CASSAGGVGYTF.

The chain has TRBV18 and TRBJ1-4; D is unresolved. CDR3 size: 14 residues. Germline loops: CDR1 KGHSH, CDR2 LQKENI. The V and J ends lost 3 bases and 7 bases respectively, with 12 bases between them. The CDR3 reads CASSPAGYSEKLFF. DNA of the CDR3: TGTGCCAGCTCACCGGCCGGGTATAGTGAAAAACTGTTTTTT.

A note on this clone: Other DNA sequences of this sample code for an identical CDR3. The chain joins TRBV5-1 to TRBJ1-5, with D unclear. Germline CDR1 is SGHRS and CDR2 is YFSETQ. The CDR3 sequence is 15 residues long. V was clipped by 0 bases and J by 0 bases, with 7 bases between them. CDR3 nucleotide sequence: TGCGCCAGCAGCTTGGGTGGCAGTAGCAATCAGCCCCAGCATTTT. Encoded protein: CASSLGGSSNQPQHF.

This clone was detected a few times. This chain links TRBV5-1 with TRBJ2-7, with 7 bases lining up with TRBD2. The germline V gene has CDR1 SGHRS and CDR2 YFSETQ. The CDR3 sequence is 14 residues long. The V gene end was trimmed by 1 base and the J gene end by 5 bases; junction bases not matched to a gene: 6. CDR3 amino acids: CASSLFARENEQYF. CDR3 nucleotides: TGCGCCAGCAGCTTGTTCGCGCGGGAGAACGAGCAGTACTTC.

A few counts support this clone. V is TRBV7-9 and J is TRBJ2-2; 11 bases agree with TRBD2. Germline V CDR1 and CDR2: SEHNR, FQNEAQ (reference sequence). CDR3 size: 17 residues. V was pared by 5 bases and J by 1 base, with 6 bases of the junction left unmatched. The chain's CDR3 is CASSVRLAGMNTGELFF. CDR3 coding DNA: TGTGCCAGCAGCGTAAGACTAGCGGGGATGAACACCGGGGAGCTGTTTTTT.

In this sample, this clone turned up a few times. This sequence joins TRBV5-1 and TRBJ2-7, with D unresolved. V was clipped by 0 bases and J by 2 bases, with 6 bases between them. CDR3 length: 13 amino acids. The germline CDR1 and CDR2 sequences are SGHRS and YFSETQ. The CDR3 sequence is CASSLDTTYEQYF. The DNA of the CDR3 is TGCGCCAGCAGCTTGGACACAACCTACGAGCAGTACTTC.

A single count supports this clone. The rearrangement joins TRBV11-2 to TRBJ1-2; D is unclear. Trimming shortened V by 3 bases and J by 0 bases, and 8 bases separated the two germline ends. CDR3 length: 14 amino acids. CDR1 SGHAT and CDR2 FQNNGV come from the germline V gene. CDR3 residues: CASSFNTANYGYTF. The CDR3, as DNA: TGTGCCAGCAGCTTCAACACAGCTAACTATGGCTACACCTTC. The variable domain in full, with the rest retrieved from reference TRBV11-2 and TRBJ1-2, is EAGVAQSPRYKIIEKRQSVAFWCNPISGHATLYWYQQILGQGPKLLIQFQNNGVVDDSQLPKDRFSAERLKGVDSTLKIQPAKLEDSAVYLCASSFNTANYGYTFGSGTRLTVV.

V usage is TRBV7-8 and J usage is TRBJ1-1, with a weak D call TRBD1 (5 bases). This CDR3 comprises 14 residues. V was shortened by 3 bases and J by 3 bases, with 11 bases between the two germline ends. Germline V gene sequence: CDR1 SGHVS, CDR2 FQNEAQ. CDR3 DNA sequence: TGTGCCAGCAGCTTCCTGGGGGAGGACACTGAAGCTTTCTTT. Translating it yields CASSFLGEDTEAFF.

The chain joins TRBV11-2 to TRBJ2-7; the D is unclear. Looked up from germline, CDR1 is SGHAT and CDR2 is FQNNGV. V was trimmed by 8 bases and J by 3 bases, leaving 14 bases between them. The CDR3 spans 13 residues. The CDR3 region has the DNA TGTGCCAGCGGTGAACTCACCGACTACGAGCAGTACTTC. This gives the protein CASGELTDYEQYF.

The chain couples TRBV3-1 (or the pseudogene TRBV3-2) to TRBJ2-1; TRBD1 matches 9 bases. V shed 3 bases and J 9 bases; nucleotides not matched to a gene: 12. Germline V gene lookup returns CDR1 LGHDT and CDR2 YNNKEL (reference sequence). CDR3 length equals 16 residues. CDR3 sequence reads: CASSQTSGTGSSEQFF. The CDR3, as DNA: TGTGCCAGCAGCCAGACTTCCGGGACAGGGTCGAGTGAGCAGTTCTTC.

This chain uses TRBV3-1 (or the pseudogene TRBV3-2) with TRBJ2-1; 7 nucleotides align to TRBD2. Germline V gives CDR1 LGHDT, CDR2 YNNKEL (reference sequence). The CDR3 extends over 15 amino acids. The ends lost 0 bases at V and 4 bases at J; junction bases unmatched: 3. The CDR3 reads CASSQDSGAYNEQFF. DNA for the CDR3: TGTGCCAGCAGCCAAGACAGCGGGGCTTACAATGAGCAGTTCTTC.

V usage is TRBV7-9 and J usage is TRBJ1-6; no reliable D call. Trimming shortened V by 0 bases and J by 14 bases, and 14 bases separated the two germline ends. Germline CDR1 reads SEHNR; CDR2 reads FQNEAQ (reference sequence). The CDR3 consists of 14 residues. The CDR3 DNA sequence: TGTGCCAGCAGCTTAGCCCCGACCGAGGGATCCCTCCACTTT. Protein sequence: CASSLAPTEGSLHF.

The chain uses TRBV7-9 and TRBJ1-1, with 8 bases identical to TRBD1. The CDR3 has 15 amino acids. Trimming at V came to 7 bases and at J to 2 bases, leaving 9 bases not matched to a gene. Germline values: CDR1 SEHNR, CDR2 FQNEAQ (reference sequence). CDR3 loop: CASNIFQGANTEAFF. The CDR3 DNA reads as TGTGCCAGCAACATATTCCAGGGGGCTAACACTGAAGCTTTCTTT. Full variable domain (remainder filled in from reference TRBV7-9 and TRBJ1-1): DTGVSQNPRHKITKRGQNVTFRCDPISEHNRLYWYRQTLGQGPEFLTYFQNEAQLEKSRLLSDRFSAERPKGSFSTLEIQRTEQGDSAMYLCASNIFQGANTEAFFGQGTRLTVV.

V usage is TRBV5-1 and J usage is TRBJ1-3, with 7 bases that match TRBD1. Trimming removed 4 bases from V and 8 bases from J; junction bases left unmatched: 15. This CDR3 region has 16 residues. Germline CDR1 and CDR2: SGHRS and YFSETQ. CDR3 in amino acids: CASSQAGTDAAYTIYF. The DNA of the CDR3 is TGCGCCAGCAGCCAGGCAGGGACAGACGCGGCATACACCATATATTTT.

The CDR3 is CASNAGEAYEQYF. The CDR3 nucleotides read TGTGCCAGCAATGCAGGGGAAGCCTACGAGCAGTACTTC. The V call is TRBV28, the J call TRBJ2-7, with D possibly matching TRBD1 (6 bases). There are 13 residues in the CDR3. V lost 7 bases and J 2 bases, leaving 12 bases between the germline ends. Germline V gene data show CDR1 as MDHEN and CDR2 as SYDVKM.

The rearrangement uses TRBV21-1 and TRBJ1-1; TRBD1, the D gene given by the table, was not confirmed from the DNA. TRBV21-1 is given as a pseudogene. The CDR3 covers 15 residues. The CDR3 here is CASSKNRVSDTEAFF. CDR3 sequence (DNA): TGTGCCAGCAGCAAAAACAGGGTCTCGGACACTGAAGCTTTCTTT.

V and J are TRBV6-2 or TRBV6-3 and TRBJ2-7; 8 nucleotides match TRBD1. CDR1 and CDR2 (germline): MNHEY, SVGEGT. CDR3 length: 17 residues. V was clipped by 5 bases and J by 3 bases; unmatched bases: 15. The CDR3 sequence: CASSPPFSGTGRYEQYF. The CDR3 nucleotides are TGTGCCAGCAGTCCCCCATTTTCCGGGACAGGCCGCTACGAGCAGTACTTC.

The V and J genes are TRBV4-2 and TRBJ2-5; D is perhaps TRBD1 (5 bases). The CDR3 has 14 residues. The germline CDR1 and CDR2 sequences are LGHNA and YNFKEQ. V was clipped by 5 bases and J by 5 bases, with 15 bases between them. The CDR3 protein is CASSRGQKWETQYF. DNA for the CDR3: TGTGCCAGCAGCAGGGGTCAAAAATGGGAGACCCAGTACTTC.

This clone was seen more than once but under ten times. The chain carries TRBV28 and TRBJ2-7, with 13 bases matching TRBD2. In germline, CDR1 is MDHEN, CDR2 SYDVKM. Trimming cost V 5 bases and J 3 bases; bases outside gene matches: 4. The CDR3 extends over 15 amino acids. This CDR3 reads CASSPGLAGNYEQYF. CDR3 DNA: TGTGCCAGCAGTCCGGGACTAGCGGGAAACTACGAGCAGTACTTC.

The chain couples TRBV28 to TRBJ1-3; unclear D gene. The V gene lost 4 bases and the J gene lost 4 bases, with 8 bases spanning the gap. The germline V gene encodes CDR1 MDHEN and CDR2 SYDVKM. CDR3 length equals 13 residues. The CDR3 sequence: CASSSPQGNTIYF. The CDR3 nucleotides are TGTGCCAGCAGTTCCCCCCAGGGAAACACCATATATTTT.

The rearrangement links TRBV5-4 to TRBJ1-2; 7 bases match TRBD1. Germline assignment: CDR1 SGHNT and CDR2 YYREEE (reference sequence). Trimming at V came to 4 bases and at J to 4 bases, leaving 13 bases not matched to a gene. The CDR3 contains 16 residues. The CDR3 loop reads CASSKQGTLPIYGYTF. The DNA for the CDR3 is TGTGCCAGCAGCAAACAGGGGACCCTACCGATCTATGGCTACACCTTC.

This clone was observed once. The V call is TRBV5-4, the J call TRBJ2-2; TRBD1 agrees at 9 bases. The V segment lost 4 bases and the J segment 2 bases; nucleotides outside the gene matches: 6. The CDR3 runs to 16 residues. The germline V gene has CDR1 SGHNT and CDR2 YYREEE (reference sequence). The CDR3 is CASSLPGQGNTGELFF. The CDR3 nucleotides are TGTGCCAGCAGCCTACCGGGACAGGGAAACACCGGGGAGCTGTTTTTT.

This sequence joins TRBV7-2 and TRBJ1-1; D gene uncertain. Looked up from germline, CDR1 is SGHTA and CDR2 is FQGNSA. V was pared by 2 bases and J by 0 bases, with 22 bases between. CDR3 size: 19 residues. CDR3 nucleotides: TGTGCCAGCAGCTTATCCCGGGAACGTGAATACTTCATGAACACTGAAGCTTTCTTT. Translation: CASSLSREREYFMNTEAFF.